The 24 T cell receptor beta chains reported below all come from one sample, sequenced in a study of response to subunit inactivated influenza vaccine. TCRdb redid the calling of the RT-PCR reads with MiXCR, one entry per CDR3 protein. This table has under 550,000 distinct CDR3 sequences, 7.2% appearing once. The sequencing here drew on PBMCs from blood, taken about 24 months after vaccination. The receptors originated from a man between 50 and 69 years old who received an inactivated influenza vaccine.

J is TRBJ2-6 and V is TRBV9; weak D call: TRBD1 (5 bases). The germline V and J ends were trimmed by 0 bases and 1 base, with 5 bases remaining between them. The CDR3 is 15 amino acids. In germline, CDR1 is SGDLS, CDR2 YYNGEE. The CDR3 region has the DNA TGTGCCAGCAGCGTAGGACAGTCTGGGGCCAACGTCCTGACTTTC. As protein: CASSVGQSGANVLTF.

The V call is TRBV20-1, the J call TRBJ2-7; possible D gene TRBD1, 5 bases. Germline V CDR1 and CDR2: DFQATT, SNEGSKA (reference sequence). The CDR3 is 10 amino acids. V was clipped by 8 bases and J by 9 bases, with 14 bases between them. CDR3 amino acids: CSPVGVRQYF. The CDR3 bases are TGCAGTCCCGTAGGGGTTCGGCAGTACTTC.

This clonotype has at least ten counts. This chain links TRBV4-2 with TRBJ2-5; 7 bases map to TRBD1. The V gene end was trimmed by 0 bases and the J gene end by 4 bases; junction bases not matched to a gene: 5. CDR3 length: 15 residues. Germline values: CDR1 LGHNA, CDR2 YNFKEQ. Here the CDR3 reads CASSQEGQLGETQYF. The CDR3 nucleotides read TGTGCCAGCAGCCAAGAGGGACAGTTGGGAGAGACCCAGTACTTC.

This clonotype was picked up a small number of times. V is TRBV27 and J is TRBJ2-7; TRBD1 might be the D (6 bases). The CDR3 covers 12 residues. The germline gives CDR1 MNHEY, CDR2 SMNVEV (reference sequence). V lost 6 bases and J 4 bases, leaving 10 bases between the germline ends. CDR3 coding DNA: TGTGCCAGCAGCGACAGGAATTACGAGCAGTACTTC. It encodes CASSDRNYEQYF.

This clonotype has a count of ten or more. V and J are TRBV7-9 and TRBJ2-1, with D perhaps TRBD2 (6 bases). There are 15 residues in the CDR3. Trimming took off 1 base at V and 4 bases at J, with 11 bases between the two ends. Per germline, CDR1 SEHNR and CDR2 FQNEAQ (reference sequence). As DNA, the CDR3 is TGTGCCAGCAGCTTAGAGGGGACTTCTTACAATGAGCAGTTCTTC. It yields the protein CASSLEGTSYNEQFF.

This clonotype came up a few times. V and J are TRBV6-1 and TRBJ1-1, with unresolved D. Germline V gene data show CDR1 as MNHNS and CDR2 as SASEGT. The ends were cut back, 3 bases at V and 1 base at J, with 6 bases in the middle. The CDR3 spans 13 residues. CDR3 DNA: TGTGCCAGCAGTGAGGTGGGGAACACTGAAGCTTTCTTT. This encodes CASSEVGNTEAFF.

The chain recombines TRBV5-6 with TRBJ2-4, with 7 bases that match TRBD2. V shed 3 bases, J shed 6 bases, and the junction held 6 bases outside the gene matches. Germline CDR1 is SGHDT and CDR2 is YYEEEE. The CDR3 has 14 amino acids. The CDR3: CASSSRLAGNIQYF. Here the CDR3 DNA reads TGTGCCAGCAGCTCCAGACTAGCAGGAAACATTCAGTACTTC.

This clonotype has at least ten counts. V gene TRBV5-1 combines with J gene TRBJ2-2, with TRBD1 identical over 9 bases. Germline trimming cut 4 bases from V and 7 bases from J; bases unmatched to any gene: 8. Per germline, CDR1 SGHRS and CDR2 YFSETQ. The CDR3 extends over 15 amino acids. CDR3 sequence (DNA): TGCGCCAGCAGCCCCCAGGGACAGGGCCTCGGGGAGCTGTTTTTT. Translated: CASSPQGQGLGELFF.

V usage is TRBV9 and J usage is TRBJ2-7; 10 bases align to TRBD1. Germline V lookup: CDR1 SGDLS, CDR2 YYNGEE. Unmatched junction bases numbered 4, after V lost 0 bases and J lost 4 bases. The CDR3 is made up of 15 amino acids. CDR3 region: CASSVAPGQGYEQYF. Here the CDR3 DNA reads TGTGCCAGCAGCGTAGCCCCGGGACAGGGGTACGAGCAGTACTTC.

This chain joins TRBV12-3 or TRBV12-4 and TRBJ2-1; D is undetermined. The CDR3 is 12 residues long. V gave up 6 bases and J gave up 8 bases, with 11 bases separating them. Written as DNA, the CDR3 is TGTGCCAGCAGCAATAGTGGCGATGAGCAGTTCTTC. Its protein product is CASSNSGDEQFF.

This clonotype was counted a few times. The rearrangement links TRBV4-3 to TRBJ1-5; TRBD1 aligns across 7 bases. The CDR3 consists of 18 residues. V lost 0 bases and J lost 5; bases outside the gene matches: 13. Germline CDR1 reads LGHNA; CDR2 reads YSLEER. The CDR3 bases are TGCGCCAGCAGCCAAGAACTATTTGACAGGGAGGGCGATCAGCCCCAGCATTTT. This codes for CASSQELFDREGDQPQHF.

The V call is TRBV19, the J call TRBJ2-6; D is ambiguous. The V end was cut by 3 bases, the J end by 2 bases, with 5 bases between. The CDR3 has 14 residues. The germline CDR1 and CDR2 sequences are LNHDA and SQIVND (reference sequence). CDR3 DNA sequence: TGTGCCAGTAGTATGTTAACTGGGGCCAACGTCCTGACTTTC. This gives the protein CASSMLTGANVLTF.

This clonotype was picked up many times. V gene TRBV29-1 combines with J gene TRBJ2-1, with D unclear. This CDR3 spans 13 amino acids. CDR1 and CDR2 (germline): SQVTM, ANQGSEA. V shed 4 bases and J shed 5 bases, with 12 bases lying between them. CDR3 sequence (DNA): TGCAGCGTTGGGTTCAGCCTAAACAATGAGCAGTTCTTC. Translation gives CSVGFSLNNEQFF.

The rearrangement links TRBV10-3 to TRBJ2-5; possibly TRBD1 for D (5 bases). V was cut by 0 bases and J by 5 bases, with 13 bases left in between. There are 15 residues in the CDR3. Germline loops: CDR1 ENHRY, CDR2 SYGVKD. The CDR3 DNA is TGTGCCATCAGTGAGTCGAGGACAACGATCGAGACCCAGTACTTC. This sequence encodes CAISESRTTIETQYF.

This clonotype has a count of ten or more. This chain connects TRBV20-1 to TRBJ2-5; D not certain. The germline gives CDR1 DFQATT, CDR2 SNEGSKA (reference sequence). There are 11 residues in the CDR3. V was clipped by 5 bases and J by 4 bases, with 8 bases between them. In nucleotides, the CDR3 is TGCAGTGCTTCTAAACCAGAGACCCAGTACTTC. It specifies CSASKPETQYF.

In its sample, this clonotype was seen a few times. The J gene is TRBJ2-2, the V gene TRBV4-2; the D gene is possibly TRBD2 (6 bases). The CDR3 consists of 14 residues. Germline values: CDR1 LGHNA, CDR2 YNFKEQ. V was clipped by 0 bases and J by 6 bases, with 8 bases between them. The CDR3 is CASSQERRAGELFF. The CDR3 bases are TGTGCCAGCAGCCAAGAGAGGAGGGCCGGGGAGCTGTTTTTT.

The chain carries TRBV12-3 or TRBV12-4 and TRBJ1-2; D not certain. V was trimmed by 6 bases and J by 4 bases, leaving 21 bases between them. CDR3 length: 16 amino acids. CDR3 in DNA: TGTGCCAGCAGAGAAGCATGGGGAATCCTCGCCTATGGCTACACCTTC. It specifies CASREAWGILAYGYTF.

This clonotype was seen many times. The CDR3 sequence: CASSPGLGRAGELFF. The CDR3 DNA is TGTGCCAGCAGTCCCGGACTGGGAAGGGCCGGGGAGCTGTTTTTT. The rearrangement links TRBV12-3 or TRBV12-4 to TRBJ2-2; TRBD2 is a possible D gene (5 bases). V lost 5 bases, J lost 6 bases, and 16 bases lay in between. The CDR3 sequence is 15 residues long.

This clonotype was observed many times. The chain employs TRBV7-2 and TRBJ1-2; TRBD1 agrees at 9 bases. The CDR3 covers 14 residues. The germline CDR1 and CDR2 sequences are SGHTA and FQGNSA. V shed 5 bases, J shed 6 bases, and the junction held 7 bases outside the gene matches. CDR3 nucleotide sequence: TGTGCCAGCAGCCGCCGGGACAGGGTGGATGGCTACACCTTC. It encodes CASSRRDRVDGYTF. The whole variable domain, filled in from reference TRBV7-2 and TRBJ1-2, reads GAGVSQSPSNKVTEKGKDVELRCDPISGHTALYWYRQSLGQGLEFLIYFQGNSAPDKSGLPSDRFSAERTGGSVSTLTIQRTQQEDSAVYLCASSRRDRVDGYTFGSGTRLTVV.

The chain uses TRBV5-4 and TRBJ2-4; D may be TRBD1 or TRBD2 (5 bases each). Germline CDR1 reads SGHNT; CDR2 reads YYREEE (reference sequence). V gave up 1 base and J gave up 3 bases, with 11 bases separating them. CDR3 size: 15 residues. The CDR3 region is CASSLTGTRKNIQYF. Written as DNA, the CDR3 is TGTGCCAGCAGCTTGACTGGGACCCGCAAAAACATTCAGTACTTC. Drawing the rest from reference TRBV5-4 and TRBJ2-4, the complete variable domain is ETGVTQSPTHLIKTRGQQVTLRCSSQSGHNTVSWYQQALGQGPQFIFQYYREEENGRGNFPPRFSGLQFPNYSSELNVNALELDDSALYLCASSLTGTRKNIQYFGAGTRLSVL.

J is TRBJ2-5 and V is TRBV11-2; TRBD1 agrees at 8 bases. CDR3 size: 16 residues. CDR1 SGHAT and CDR2 FQNNGV come from the germline V gene. Trimming cost V 6 bases and J 4 bases; bases outside gene matches: 13. The CDR3 loop is CASRDGRGRKGETQYF. The CDR3 DNA is TGTGCCAGCAGGGATGGCAGGGGGCGGAAGGGAGAGACCCAGTACTTC.

The CDR3 DNA is TGTGCCAGCAGTTTAGTGGGGAAAGGGACTGAAGCTTTCTTT. Amino acids: CASSLVGKGTEAFF. V usage is TRBV12-3 or TRBV12-4 and J usage is TRBJ1-1; D not resolved. The CDR3 consists of 14 residues. Trimming removed 1 base from V and 5 bases from J, with 11 bases in between.

This clonotype has a count of ten or more. This chain links TRBV20-1 with TRBJ1-5; D call uncertain. Deletions cut 2 bases from V and 2 bases from J, with 4 bases between. CDR3 length: 12 residues. Germline V gene data show CDR1 as DFQATT and CDR2 as SNEGSKA (reference sequence). The CDR3 spells CSARTGNQPQHF. The CDR3 nucleotides are TGCAGTGCTAGAACCGGCAATCAGCCCCAGCATTTT.

At least ten counts were recorded for this clonotype. The genes are TRBV12-3 or TRBV12-4 and TRBJ2-1; 7 bases are a match to TRBD1. J was trimmed by 3 bases and V by 6 bases; bases with no gene match: 14. The CDR3 has 17 amino acids. In DNA form, the CDR3 reads TGTGCCAGCAGAGGGGGCTGGGGGCCGCAGATCTACAATGAGCAGTTCTTC. This encodes CASRGGWGPQIYNEQFF.